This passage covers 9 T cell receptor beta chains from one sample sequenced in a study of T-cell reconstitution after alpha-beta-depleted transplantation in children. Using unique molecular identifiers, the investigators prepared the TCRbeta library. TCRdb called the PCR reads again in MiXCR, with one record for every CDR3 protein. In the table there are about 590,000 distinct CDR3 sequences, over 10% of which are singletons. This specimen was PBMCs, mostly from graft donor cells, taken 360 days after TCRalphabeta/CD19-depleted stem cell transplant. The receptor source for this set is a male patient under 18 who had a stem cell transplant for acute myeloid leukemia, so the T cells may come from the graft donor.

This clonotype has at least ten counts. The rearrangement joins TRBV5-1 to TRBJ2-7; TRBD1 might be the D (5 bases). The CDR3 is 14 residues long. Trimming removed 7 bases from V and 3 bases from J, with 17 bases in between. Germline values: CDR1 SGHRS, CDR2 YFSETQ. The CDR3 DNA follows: TGCGCCAGCGCCCCTATTGGGGCGGTCTACGAGCAGTACTTC. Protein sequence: CASAPIGAVYEQYF.

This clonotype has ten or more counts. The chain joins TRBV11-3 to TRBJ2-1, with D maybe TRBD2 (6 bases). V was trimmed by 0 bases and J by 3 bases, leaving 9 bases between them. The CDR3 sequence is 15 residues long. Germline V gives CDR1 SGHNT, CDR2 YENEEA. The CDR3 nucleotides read TGTGCCAGCAGCTTAGAGTCGGACTACTACAATGAGCAGTTCTTC. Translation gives CASSLESDYYNEQFF.

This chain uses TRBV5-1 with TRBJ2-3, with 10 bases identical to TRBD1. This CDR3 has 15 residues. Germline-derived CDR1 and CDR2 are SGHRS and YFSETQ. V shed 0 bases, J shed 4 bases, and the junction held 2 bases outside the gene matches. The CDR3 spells CASSLGDRGSDTQYF. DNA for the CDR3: TGCGCCAGCAGCTTGGGGGACAGGGGTTCAGATACGCAGTATTTT.

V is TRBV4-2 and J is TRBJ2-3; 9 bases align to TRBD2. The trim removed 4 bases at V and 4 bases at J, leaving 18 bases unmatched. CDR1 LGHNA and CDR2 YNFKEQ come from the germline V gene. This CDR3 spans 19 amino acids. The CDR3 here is CASSLIILAGENEADTQYF. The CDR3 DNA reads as TGTGCCAGCAGCCTCATCATATTAGCGGGAGAGAATGAGGCAGATACGCAGTATTTT.

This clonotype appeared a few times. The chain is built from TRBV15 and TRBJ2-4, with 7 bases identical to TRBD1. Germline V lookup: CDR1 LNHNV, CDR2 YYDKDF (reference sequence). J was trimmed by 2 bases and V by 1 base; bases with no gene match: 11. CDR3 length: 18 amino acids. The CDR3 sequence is CATSRVVGQRLTKNIQYF. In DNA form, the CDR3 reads TGTGCCACCAGCAGAGTTGTGGGACAGCGACTTACCAAAAACATTCAGTACTTC. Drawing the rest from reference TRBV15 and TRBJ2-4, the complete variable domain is DAMVIQNPRYQVTQFGKPVTLSCSQTLNHNVMYWYQQKSSQAPKLLFHYYDKDFNNEADTPDNFQSRRPNTSFCFLDIRSPGLGDTAMYLCATSRVVGQRLTKNIQYFGAGTRLSVL.

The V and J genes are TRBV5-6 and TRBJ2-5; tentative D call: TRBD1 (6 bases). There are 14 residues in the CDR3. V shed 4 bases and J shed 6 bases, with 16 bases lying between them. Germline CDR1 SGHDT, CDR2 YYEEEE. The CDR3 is CASSGGQGIQTQYF. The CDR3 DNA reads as TGTGCCAGCAGCGGGGGTCAGGGGATTCAGACCCAGTACTTC.

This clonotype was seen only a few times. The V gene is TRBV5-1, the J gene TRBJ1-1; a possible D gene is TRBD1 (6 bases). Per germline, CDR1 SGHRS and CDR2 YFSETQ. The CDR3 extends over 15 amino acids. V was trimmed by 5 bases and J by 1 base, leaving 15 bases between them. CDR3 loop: CASSFLGTQNTEAFF. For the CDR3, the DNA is TGCGCCAGCAGTTTTCTCGGGACACAGAACACTGAAGCTTTCTTT. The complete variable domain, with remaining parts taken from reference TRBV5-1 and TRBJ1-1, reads KAGVTQTPRYLIKTRGQQVTLSCSPISGHRSVSWYQQTPGQGLQFLFEYFSETQRNKGNFPGRFSGRQFSNSRSEMNVSTLELGDSALYLCASSFLGTQNTEAFFGQGTRLTVV.

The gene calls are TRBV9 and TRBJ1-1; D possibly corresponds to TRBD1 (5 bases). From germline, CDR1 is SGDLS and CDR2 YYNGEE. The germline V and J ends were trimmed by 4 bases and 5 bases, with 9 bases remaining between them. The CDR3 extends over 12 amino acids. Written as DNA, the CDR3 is TGTGCCAGCAGCACCGGGGGGACTGAAGCTTTCTTT. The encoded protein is CASSTGGTEAFF.

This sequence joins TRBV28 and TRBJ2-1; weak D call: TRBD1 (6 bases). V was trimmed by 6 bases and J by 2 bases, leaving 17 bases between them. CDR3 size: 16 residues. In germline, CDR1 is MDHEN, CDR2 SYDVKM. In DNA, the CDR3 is TGTGCCAGCAGCTCCAACAGGGCCGGGACCTACAATGAGCAGTTCTTC. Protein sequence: CASSSNRAGTYNEQFF.